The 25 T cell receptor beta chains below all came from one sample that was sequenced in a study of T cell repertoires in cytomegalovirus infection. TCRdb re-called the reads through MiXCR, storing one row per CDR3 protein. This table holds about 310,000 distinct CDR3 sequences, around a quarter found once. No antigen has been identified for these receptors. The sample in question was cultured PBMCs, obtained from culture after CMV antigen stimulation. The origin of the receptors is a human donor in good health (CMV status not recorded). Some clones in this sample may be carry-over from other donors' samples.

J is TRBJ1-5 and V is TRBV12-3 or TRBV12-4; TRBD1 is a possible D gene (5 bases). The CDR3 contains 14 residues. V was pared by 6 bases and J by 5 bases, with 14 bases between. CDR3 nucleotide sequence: TGTGCCAGCAGCCCCACCCTGGGGCATCAGCCCCAGCATTTT. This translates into CASSPTLGHQPQHF.

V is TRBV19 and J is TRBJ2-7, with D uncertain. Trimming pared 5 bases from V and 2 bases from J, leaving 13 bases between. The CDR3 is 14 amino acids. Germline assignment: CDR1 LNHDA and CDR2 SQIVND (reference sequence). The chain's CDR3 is CASSSPYPPYEQYV. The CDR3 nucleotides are TGTGCCAGTAGTTCCCCATACCCGCCCTACGAGCAGTACGTC.

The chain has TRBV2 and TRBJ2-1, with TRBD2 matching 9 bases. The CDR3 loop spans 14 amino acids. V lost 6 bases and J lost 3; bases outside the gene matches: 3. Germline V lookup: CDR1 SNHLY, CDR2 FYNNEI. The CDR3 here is CASSPLAGYNEQFF. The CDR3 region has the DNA TGTGCCAGCAGCCCACTAGCGGGCTACAATGAGCAGTTCTTC.

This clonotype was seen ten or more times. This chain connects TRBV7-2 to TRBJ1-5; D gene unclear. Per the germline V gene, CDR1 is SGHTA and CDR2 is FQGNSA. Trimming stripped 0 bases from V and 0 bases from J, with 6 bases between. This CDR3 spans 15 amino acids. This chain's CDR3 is CASSLAVRSNQPQHF. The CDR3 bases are TGTGCCAGCAGCTTAGCGGTTCGTAGCAATCAGCCCCAGCATTTT.

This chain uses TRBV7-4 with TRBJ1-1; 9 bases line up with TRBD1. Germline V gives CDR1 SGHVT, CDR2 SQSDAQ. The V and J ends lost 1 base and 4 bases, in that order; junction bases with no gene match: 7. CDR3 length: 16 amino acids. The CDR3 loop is CASSLVLGQGVTEAFF. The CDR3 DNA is TGTGCCAGCAGCTTAGTCTTGGGACAGGGTGTCACTGAAGCTTTCTTT.

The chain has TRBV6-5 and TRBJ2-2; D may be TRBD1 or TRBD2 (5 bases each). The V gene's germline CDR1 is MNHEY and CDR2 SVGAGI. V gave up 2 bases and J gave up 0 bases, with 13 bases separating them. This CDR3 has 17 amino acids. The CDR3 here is CASSYPGRGANTGELFF. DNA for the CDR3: TGTGCCAGCAGTTACCCAGGGAGAGGAGCGAACACCGGGGAGCTGTTTTTT.

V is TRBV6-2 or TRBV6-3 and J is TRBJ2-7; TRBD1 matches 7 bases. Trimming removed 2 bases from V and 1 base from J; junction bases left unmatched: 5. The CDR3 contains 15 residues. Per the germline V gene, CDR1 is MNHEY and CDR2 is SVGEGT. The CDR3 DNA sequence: TGTGCCAGCAGTTACGAACAGGGGCTTTCCTACGAGCAGTACGTC. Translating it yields CASSYEQGLSYEQYV.

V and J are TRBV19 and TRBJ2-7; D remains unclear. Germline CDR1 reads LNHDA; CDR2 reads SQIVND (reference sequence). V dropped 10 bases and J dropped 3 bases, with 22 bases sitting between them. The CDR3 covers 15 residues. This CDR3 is CAISPPVSEDYEQYV. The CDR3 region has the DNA TGTGCCATTAGCCCCCCCGTCTCCGAGGACTACGAGCAGTACGTC.

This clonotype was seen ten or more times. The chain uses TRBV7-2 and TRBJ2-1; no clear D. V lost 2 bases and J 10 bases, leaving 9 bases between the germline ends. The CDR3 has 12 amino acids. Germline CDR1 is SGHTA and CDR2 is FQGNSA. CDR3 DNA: TGTGCCAGCAGCTTATACCCCTTCGAGCAGTTCTTC. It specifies CASSLYPFEQFF.

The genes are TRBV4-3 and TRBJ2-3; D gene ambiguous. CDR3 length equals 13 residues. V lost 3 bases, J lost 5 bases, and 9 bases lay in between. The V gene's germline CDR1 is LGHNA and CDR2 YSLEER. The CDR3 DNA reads TGCGCCAGCAGCCAGCAAGAAGGAGATACGCAGTATTTT. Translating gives CASSQQEGDTQYF.

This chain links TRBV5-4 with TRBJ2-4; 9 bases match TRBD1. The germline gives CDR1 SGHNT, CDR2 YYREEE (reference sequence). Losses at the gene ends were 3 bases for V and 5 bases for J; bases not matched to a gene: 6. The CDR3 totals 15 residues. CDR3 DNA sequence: TGTGCCAGCAGCTCCAAAGGGACAGGGCAAAACATTCAGTACTTC. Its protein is CASSSKGTGQNIQYF.

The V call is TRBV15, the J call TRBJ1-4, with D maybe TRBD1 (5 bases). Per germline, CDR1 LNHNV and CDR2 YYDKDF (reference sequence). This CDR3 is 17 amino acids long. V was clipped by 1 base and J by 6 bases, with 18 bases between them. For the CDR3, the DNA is TGTGCCACCAGCAGAGCGTCGGGGTCAGGGTTGCATGAAAAACTGTTTTTT. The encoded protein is CATSRASGSGLHEKLFF.

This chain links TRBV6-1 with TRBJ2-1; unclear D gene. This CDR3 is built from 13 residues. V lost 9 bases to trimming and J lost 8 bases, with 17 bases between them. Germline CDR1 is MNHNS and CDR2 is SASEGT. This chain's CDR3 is CASVGPGFHEQFF. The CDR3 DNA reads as TGTGCCAGTGTTGGGCCCGGGTTCCATGAGCAGTTCTTC.

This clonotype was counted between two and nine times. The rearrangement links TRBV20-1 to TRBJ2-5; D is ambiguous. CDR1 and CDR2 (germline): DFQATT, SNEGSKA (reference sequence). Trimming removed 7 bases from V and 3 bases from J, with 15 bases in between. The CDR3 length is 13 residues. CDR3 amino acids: CSVESRDEETQYF. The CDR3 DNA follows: TGCAGTGTGGAGTCTCGCGACGAAGAGACCCAGTACTTC.

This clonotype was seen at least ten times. CDR3 sequence (DNA): TGTGCCAGCAGCTTAGCCCGGGGCCCGACCACGGATGAGCAGTTCTTC. It translates to CASSLARGPTTDEQFF. The chain combines TRBV7-9 with TRBJ2-1; the D gene could be TRBD1 or TRBD2 (5 bases each). This CDR3 region has 16 residues. The germline V and J ends were trimmed by 0 bases and 8 bases, with 17 bases remaining between them. Per the germline V gene, CDR1 is SEHNR and CDR2 is FQNEAQ (reference sequence). The full variable domain, its missing parts supplied by reference TRBV7-9 and TRBJ2-1, is DTGVSQNPRHKITKRGQNVTFRCDPISEHNRLYWYRQTLGQGPEFLTYFQNEAQLEKSRLLSDRFSAERPKGSFSTLEIQRTEQGDSAMYLCASSLARGPTTDEQFFGPGTRLTVL.

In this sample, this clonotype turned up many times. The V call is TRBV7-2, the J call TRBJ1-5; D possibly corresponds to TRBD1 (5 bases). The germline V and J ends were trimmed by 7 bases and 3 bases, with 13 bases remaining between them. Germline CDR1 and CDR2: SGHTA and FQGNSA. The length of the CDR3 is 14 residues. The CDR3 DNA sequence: TGTGCCAGCACCTCTGGGGGGTTCAATCAGCCCCAGCATTTT. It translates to CASTSGGFNQPQHF.

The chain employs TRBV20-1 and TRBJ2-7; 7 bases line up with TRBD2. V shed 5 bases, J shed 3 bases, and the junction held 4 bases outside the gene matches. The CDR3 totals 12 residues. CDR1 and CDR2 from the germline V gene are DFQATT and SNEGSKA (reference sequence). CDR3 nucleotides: TGCAGTGCTCCCGGGAGGAACTACGAGCAGTACTTC. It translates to CSAPGRNYEQYF.

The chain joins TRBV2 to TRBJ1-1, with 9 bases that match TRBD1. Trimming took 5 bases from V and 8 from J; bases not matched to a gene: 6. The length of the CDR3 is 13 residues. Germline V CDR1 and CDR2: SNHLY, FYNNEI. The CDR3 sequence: CASSTGTGYEAFF. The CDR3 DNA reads TGTGCCAGCAGTACCGGGACAGGGTACGAAGCTTTCTTT.

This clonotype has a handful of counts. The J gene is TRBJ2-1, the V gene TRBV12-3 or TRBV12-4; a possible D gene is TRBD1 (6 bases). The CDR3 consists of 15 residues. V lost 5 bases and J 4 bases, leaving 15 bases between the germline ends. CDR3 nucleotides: TGTGCCAGCAGTACGCAGGGGCTAGAATACAATGAGCAGTTCTTC. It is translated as CASSTQGLEYNEQFF.

The CDR3 DNA reads as TGTGCCAGCAGCTTAGTAGGATTTGCTAACTATGGCTACACCTTC. Translating it yields CASSLVGFANYGYTF. The chain joins TRBV11-2 to TRBJ1-2; no clear D. V was pared by 1 base and J by 0 bases, with 9 bases between. From germline, CDR1 is SGHAT and CDR2 FQNNGV. The length of the CDR3 is 15 residues.

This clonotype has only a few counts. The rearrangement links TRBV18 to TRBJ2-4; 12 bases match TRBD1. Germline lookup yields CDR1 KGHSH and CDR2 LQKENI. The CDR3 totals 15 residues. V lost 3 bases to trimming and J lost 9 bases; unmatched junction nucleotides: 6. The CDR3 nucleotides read TGTGCCAGCTCACCGTCGGGACAGGGGGCAGCCATTCAGTACTTC. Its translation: CASSPSGQGAAIQYF.

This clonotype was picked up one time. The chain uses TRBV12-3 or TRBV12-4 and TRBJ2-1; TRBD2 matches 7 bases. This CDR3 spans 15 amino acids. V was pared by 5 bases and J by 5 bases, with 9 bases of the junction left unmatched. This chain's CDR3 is CASSTGLVFNNEQFF. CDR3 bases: TGTGCCAGCAGTACCGGACTAGTCTTTAACAATGAGCAGTTCTTC.

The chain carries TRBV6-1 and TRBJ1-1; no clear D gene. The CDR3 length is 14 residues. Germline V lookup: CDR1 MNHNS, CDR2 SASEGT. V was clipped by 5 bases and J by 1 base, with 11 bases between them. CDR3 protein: CASSFIKENTEAFF. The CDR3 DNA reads TGTGCCAGCAGTTTTATCAAGGAGAACACTGAAGCTTTCTTT.

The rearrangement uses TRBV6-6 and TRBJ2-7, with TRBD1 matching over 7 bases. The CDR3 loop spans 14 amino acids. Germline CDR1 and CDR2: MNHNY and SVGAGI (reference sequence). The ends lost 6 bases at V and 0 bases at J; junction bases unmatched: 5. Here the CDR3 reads CASRGTASSYEQYV. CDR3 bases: TGTGCCAGCAGAGGGACAGCCTCCTCCTACGAGCAGTACGTC.

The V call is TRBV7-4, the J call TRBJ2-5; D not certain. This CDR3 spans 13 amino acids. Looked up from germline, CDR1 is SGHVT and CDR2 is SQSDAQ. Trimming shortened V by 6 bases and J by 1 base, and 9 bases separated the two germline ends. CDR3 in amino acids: CASRPHPQETQYF. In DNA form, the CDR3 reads TGTGCCAGCAGACCCCATCCCCAAGAGACCCAGTACTTC.